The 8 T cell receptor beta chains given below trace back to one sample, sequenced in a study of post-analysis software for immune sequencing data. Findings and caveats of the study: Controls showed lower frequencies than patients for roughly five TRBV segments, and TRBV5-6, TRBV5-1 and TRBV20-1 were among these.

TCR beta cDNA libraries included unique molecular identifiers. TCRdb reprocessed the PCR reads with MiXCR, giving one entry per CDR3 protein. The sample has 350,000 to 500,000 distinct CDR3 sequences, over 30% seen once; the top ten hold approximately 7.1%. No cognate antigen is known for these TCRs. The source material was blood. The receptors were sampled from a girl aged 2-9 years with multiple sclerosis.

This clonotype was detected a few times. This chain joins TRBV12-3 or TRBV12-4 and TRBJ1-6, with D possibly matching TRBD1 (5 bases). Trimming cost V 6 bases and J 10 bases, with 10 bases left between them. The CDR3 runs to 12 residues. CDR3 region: CASSQQESPLHF. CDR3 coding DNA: TGTGCCAGCAGCCAACAGGAGTCACCCCTCCACTTT.

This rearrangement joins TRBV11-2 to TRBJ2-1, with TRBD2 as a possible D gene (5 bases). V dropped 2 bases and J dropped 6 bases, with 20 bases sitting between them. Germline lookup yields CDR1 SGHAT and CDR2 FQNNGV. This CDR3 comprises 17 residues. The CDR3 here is CASSLSVPLSELNEQFF. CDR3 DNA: TGTGCCAGCAGCTTATCTGTTCCGCTTAGCGAACTCAATGAGCAGTTCTTC.

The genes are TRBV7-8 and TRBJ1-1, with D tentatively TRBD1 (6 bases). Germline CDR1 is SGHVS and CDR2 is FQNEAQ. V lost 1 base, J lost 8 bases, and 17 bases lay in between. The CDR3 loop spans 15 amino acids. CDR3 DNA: TGTGCCAGCAGCTTAGAGGGACATCCCCTAATCGAAGCTTTCTTT. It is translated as CASSLEGHPLIEAFF.

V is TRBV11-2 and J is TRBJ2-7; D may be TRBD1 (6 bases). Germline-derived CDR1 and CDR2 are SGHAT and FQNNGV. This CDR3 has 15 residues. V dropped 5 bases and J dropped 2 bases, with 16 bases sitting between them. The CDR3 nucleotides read TGTGCCAGCAGCCTTCGCCAAACAGGGACCTACGAGCAGTACTTC. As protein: CASSLRQTGTYEQYF.

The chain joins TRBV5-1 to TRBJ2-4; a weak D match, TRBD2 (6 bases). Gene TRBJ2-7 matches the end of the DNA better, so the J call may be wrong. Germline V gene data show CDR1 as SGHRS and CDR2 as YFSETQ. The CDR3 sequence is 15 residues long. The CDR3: CASSLMGGLTYEQYF. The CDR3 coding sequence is TGCGCCAGCAGCTTGATGGGGGGTCTTACCTACGAGCAGTACTTC.

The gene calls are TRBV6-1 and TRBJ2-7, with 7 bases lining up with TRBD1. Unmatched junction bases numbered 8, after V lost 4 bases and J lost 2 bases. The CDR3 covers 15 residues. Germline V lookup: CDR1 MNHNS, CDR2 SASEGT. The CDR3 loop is CASSARGQGAYEQYF. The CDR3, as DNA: TGTGCCAGCAGTGCGAGGGGGCAGGGAGCCTACGAGCAGTACTTC.

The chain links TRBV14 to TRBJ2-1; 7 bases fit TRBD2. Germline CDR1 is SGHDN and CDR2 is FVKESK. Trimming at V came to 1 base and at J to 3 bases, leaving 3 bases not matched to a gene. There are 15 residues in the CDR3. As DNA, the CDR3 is TGTGCCAGCAGCCAAGCGGGGGGAATCTACAATGAGCAGTTCTTC. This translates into CASSQAGGIYNEQFF.

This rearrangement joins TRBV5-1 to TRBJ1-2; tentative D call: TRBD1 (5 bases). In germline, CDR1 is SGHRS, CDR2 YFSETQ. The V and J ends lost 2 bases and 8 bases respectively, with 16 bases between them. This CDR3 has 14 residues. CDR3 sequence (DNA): TGCGCCAGCAGCTTATGGGACCACAGTGGCGGCTACACCTTC. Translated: CASSLWDHSGGYTF.